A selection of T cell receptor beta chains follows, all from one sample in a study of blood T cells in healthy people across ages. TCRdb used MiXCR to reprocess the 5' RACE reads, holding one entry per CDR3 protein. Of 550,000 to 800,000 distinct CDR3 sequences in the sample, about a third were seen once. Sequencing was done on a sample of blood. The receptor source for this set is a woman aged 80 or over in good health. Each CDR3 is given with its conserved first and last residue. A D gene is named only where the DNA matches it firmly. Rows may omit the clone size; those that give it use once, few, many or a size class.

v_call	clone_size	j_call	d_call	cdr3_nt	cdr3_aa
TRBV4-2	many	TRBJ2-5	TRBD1	TGTGCCAGCAGCCGACCGGGACAGCAAGAGACCCAGTACTTC	CASSRPGQQETQYF
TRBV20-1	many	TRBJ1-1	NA	TGCAGTGCGATAAATTTAGGAAGGGAAGCTTTCTTT	CSAINLGREAFF
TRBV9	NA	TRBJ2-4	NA	TGCGCCAGCAGCGCAGCGCCAGGGGCCAAAAACATTCAGTACTTC	CASSAAPGAKNIQYF
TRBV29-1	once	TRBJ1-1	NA	NA	CSVQPGETQYFGPGLRTEAFF
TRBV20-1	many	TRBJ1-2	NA	TGCAGTGCTAGAGATCAACTGGGGAACTATGGCTACACCTTC	CSARDQLGNYGYTF
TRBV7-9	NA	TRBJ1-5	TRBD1	TGTGCCAGCAGCTTAGTGGGGACAGGGGGTATAAGCAATCAGCCCCAGCATTTT	CASSLVGTGGISNQPQHF
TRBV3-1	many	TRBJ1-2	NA	TGTGCCAGCAGGAGCGAGGAGGGCGGGGGCGGCTACACCTTC	CASRSEEGGGGYTF
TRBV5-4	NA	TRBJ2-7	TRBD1	TGTGCCAGCAGCGAACCCGGGACAGTCTACGAGCAGTACTTC	CASSEPGTVYEQYF
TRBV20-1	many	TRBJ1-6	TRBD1	TGCAGTGCACAGGACAGGGCGACTTCACCCCTCCACTTT	CSAQDRATSPLHF
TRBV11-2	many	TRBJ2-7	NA	TGTGCCAGCAGCTTAGCAGCAATCCGCGAGCAGTACTTC	CASSLAAIREQYF
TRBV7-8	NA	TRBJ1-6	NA	TGTGCCAGCAGCGCACCTAATTCACCCCTCCACTTT	CASSAPNSPLHF
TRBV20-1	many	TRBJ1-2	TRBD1	TGCAGTGCTAGATCTACCGGGACAGGGGGCCCCTATGGCTACACCTTC	CSARSTGTGGPYGYTF
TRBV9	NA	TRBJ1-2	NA	TGTGCCAGCAGCTCCTTAAGTCGGGTCGGCTACACCTTC	CASSSLSRVGYTF
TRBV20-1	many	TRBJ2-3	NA	TGCAGTGCGCTTCGACCCCGCGATACGCAGTATTTT	CSALRPRDTQYF
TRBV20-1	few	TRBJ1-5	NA	TGCAGTGCTAGAGACAGGGCCCCCAAGCCCCAGCATTTT	CSARDRAPKPQHF
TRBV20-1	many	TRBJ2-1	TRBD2	TGCAGTGCTAGAGATGTTTATCGGACTAGCGATTCCTACAATGAGCAGTTCTTC	CSARDVYRTSDSYNEQFF
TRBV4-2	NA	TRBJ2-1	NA	TGTGCCAGCAGCCAAGGAGGACCACCGGGGTTCACGACTAGACGCAATGAGCAGTTCTTC	CASSQGGPPGFTTRRNEQFF
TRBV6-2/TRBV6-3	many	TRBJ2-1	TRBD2	TGTGCCAGCAGGGGGGGAGGGAATGAGCAGTTCTTC	CASRGGGNEQFF
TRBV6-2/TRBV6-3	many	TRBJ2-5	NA	TGTGCCAGCAGCGACCCTGACTATCCTCAAGAGACCCAGTACTTC	CASSDPDYPQETQYF
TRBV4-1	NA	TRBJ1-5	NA	TGCGCCAGCAGCCAAGATGACAGTACAAGCAATCAGCCCCAGCATTTT	CASSQDDSTSNQPQHF
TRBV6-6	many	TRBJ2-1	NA	TGTGCCAGCAGCCAGCGCTCGAATGAGCAGTTCTTC	CASSQRSNEQFF
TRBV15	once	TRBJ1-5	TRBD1	TGTGCCACCCAGGGGGGTACGGTTCAGCCCCAGCATTTT	CATQGGTVQPQHF
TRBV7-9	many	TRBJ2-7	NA	TGTGCCAGCAGCCCCTACAACGGCGGCGAGCAGTACTTC	CASSPYNGGEQYF
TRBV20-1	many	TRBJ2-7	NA	TGCAGTGCCCCGGGACCGGGCTACGAGCAGTACTTC	CSAPGPGYEQYF
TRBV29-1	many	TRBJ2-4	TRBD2	TGCAGCGTTGAAGAAGCTAGCGGGGGGGCGCTAAACATTCAGTACTTC	CSVEEASGGALNIQYF
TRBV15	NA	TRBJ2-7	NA	TGTGCCACCAGCAGAGATCAGGGGCGGAACGAGCAGTACTTC	CATSRDQGRNEQYF
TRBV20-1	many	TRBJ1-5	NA	TGCAGTGCTAGAGAAAATAGCAATCAGCCCCAGCATTTT	CSARENSNQPQHF
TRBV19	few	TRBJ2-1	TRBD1	TGTGCCAGTAGTCTCTGGACAGGGGGATACAATGAGCAGTTCTTC	CASSLWTGGYNEQFF
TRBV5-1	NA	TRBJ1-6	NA	TGCGCCAGCAGCTCCGGACGGCTCTATAATTCACCCCTCCACTTT	CASSSGRLYNSPLHF
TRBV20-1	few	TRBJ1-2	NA	TGCAGTGCTAGAGATACAGTACCCCCTGGCTACACCTTC	CSARDTVPPGYTF
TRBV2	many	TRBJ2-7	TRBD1	TGTGCCAGCAGTAAGGACAGGGGACACGAGCAGTACTTC	CASSKDRGHEQYF
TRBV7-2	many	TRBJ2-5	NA	TGTGCCAGCAGCTTAGTAGGGGCTAGGGGACAAGAGACCCAGTACTTC	CASSLVGARGQETQYF
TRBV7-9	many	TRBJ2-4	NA	TGTGCCGGTGAAAAAGTTCAGTACTTC	CAGEKVQYF
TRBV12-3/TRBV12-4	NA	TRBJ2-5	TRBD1	TGTGCCAGCAGTCCTAGCAGGGGGCCAGAGACCCAGTACTTC	CASSPSRGPETQYF
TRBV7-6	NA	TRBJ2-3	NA	TGTGCCAGCAGCTCTGGGCCTAGCGAACTAAGCACAGATACGCAGTATTTT	CASSSGPSELSTDTQYF
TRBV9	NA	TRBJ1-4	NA	TGTGCCAGCAGCGCAGGAAATCCAACTAATGAAAAACTGTTTTTT	CASSAGNPTNEKLFF
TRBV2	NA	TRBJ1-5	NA	TGTGCCAGCCTCCCGTTGAGTAGCAATCAGCCCCAGCATTTT	CASLPLSSNQPQHF
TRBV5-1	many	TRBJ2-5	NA	TGCGCCAGCAGCTTGAGGGATCAAGAGACCCAGTACTTC	CASSLRDQETQYF
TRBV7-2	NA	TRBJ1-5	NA	TGTGCCAGCAGCTCGGTCCTTAATCAGCCCCAGCATTTT	CASSSVLNQPQHF
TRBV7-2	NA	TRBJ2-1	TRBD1	TGTGCCAGCAGCCTGGACAGGGCCAACAATGAGCAGTTCTTC	CASSLDRANNEQFF